The 20 T cell receptor beta chains in this list originate from one sample, sequenced in a study of T cell responses to AZD1222 COVID-19 vaccine. Sequencing was performed with immunoSEQ multiplex PCR; in TCRdb, only in-frame clones are kept and a portion is missing. The sample has about 130,000 clones, 92% seen once. Sequenced here: peripheral blood, sampled 28 days after the second AZD1222 dose. Every receptor here comes from an adult who received the AZD1222 COVID-19 vaccine.

This clone was observed once. The V call is TRBV19, the J call TRBJ2-1, with 10 bases aligning to TRBD2. With V trimmed by 10 bases and J by 6 bases, 15 bases remained unmatched. The CDR3 runs to 16 residues. Per the germline V gene, CDR1 is LNHDA and CDR2 is SQIVND (reference sequence). The CDR3 DNA reads TGTGCCACCAAGGATAGCGGGAGGCCCCAGGGCAATGAGCAGTTCTTC. This sequence encodes CATKDSGRPQGNEQFF.

This clone was picked up one time. The chain is built from TRBV19 and TRBJ2-5; 7 bases map to TRBD1. Germline-derived CDR1 and CDR2 are LNHDA and SQIVND (reference sequence). V shed 5 bases and J 5 bases; nucleotides not matched to a gene: 5. This CDR3 contains 13 residues. The CDR3 protein is CASSQGGLETQYF. Written as DNA, the CDR3 is TGTGCCAGTAGTCAAGGGGGCTTGGAGACCCAGTACTTC.

The chain couples TRBV2 to TRBJ1-6; D not resolved. Germline V gene sequence: CDR1 SNHLY, CDR2 FYNNEI. V was cut by 6 bases and J by 3 bases, with 9 bases left in between. The CDR3 totals 14 residues. The CDR3 spells CASRDRDYNSPLHF. CDR3 in DNA: TGTGCCAGCAGAGACCGGGACTATAATTCACCCCTCCACTTT.

CDR3 coding DNA: TGCGCCAGCAGCTTTAAGACCGGGAGAGAAAACATTCAGTACTTC. The encoded protein is CASSFKTGRENIQYF. V gene TRBV5-1 combines with J gene TRBJ2-4, with D tentatively TRBD2 (6 bases). Trimming removed 2 bases from V and 5 bases from J, with 14 bases in between. This CDR3 has 15 amino acids. In germline, CDR1 is SGHRS, CDR2 YFSETQ.

J is TRBJ2-5 and V is TRBV2; 8 nucleotides agree with TRBD2. Germline CDR1 and CDR2: SNHLY and FYNNEI. V was pared by 7 bases and J by 9 bases, with 10 bases of the junction left unmatched. The CDR3 runs to 13 residues. The CDR3 DNA reads as TGTGCCAGCACGAGCGGGCCGGGGGGGCCCCAGTACTTC. Translating gives CASTSGPGGPQYF.

The chain links TRBV7-3 to TRBJ2-3; unclear D gene. The CDR3 is 13 residues long. The germline V gene encodes CDR1 SGHTA and CDR2 FQGTGA. The V end lost 0 bases, the J end lost 4 bases, and 5 bases lay between the germline ends. The chain's CDR3 is CASSLTGPDTQYF. The CDR3 DNA reads as TGTGCCAGCAGCTTAACGGGCCCAGATACGCAGTATTTT.

The CDR3 nucleotides read TGTGCCAGCAGCTTAGAGGCCAGCACAGATACGCAGTATTTT. It translates to CASSLEASTDTQYF. This chain joins TRBV11-3 and TRBJ2-3; D is uncertain. Germline V lookup: CDR1 SGHNT, CDR2 YENEEA. The CDR3 totals 14 residues. Between the trimmed V and J ends, which lost 0 bases and 0 bases, there was a span of 4 bases.

V and J are TRBV7-2 and TRBJ1-1; TRBD1 agrees at 7 bases. The V and J ends lost 1 base and 3 bases, in that order; junction bases with no gene match: 2. The CDR3 loop spans 14 amino acids. CDR1 is SGHTA and CDR2 is FQGNSA in the germline V gene. The CDR3 DNA sequence: TGTGCCAGCAGCTTAGACAGGGGTGACACTGAAGCTTTCTTT. It encodes CASSLDRGDTEAFF.

This clone was recorded only once. The rearrangement joins TRBV2 to TRBJ1-5; unclear D gene. The CDR3 is 15 residues long. Germline V CDR1 and CDR2: SNHLY, FYNNEI. Trimming took off 9 bases at V and 6 bases at J, with 21 bases between the two ends. This chain's CDR3 is CASGSGEAASQPQHF. CDR3 coding DNA: TGTGCCAGTGGGTCCGGGGAAGCGGCTTCTCAGCCCCAGCATTTT.

This clone was detected once. V usage is TRBV9 and J usage is TRBJ2-7; TRBD2 matches at 11 bases. Per germline, CDR1 SGDLS and CDR2 YYNGEE. The CDR3 runs to 15 residues. V was pared by 0 bases and J by 5 bases, with 4 bases of the junction left unmatched. The CDR3 sequence is CASSVGLAGQDEQYF. The DNA for the CDR3 is TGTGCCAGCAGCGTAGGACTAGCGGGGCAGGACGAGCAGTACTTC.

The chain carries TRBV7-3 and TRBJ2-3; D perhaps matches TRBD2 (6 bases). This CDR3 has 15 amino acids. V shed 2 bases and J shed 1 base, with 10 bases lying between them. Germline CDR1 and CDR2: SGHTA and FQGTGA. DNA for the CDR3: TGTGCCAGCAGCTTAGGCGGAGGGGGCACAGATACGCAGTATTTT. This sequence encodes CASSLGGGGTDTQYF. Full variable domain (outside the CDR3, taken from reference TRBV7-3 and TRBJ2-3): GAGVSQTPSNKVTEKGKYVELRCDPISGHTALYWYRQSLGQGPEFLIYFQGTGAADDSGLPNDRFFAVRPEGSVSTLKIQRTERGDSAVYLCASSLGGGGTDTQYFGPGTRLTVL.

The chain employs TRBV6-2 or TRBV6-3 and TRBJ1-1; D not resolved. Germline V gene data show CDR1 as MNHEY and CDR2 as SVGEGT. This CDR3 contains 13 residues. The V end was cut by 2 bases, the J end by 6 bases, with 10 bases between. CDR3: CASSYRVQAEAFF. Here the CDR3 DNA reads TGTGCCAGCAGTTACAGGGTTCAAGCTGAAGCTTTCTTT.

The chain links TRBV9 to TRBJ1-2; D gene ambiguous. This CDR3 is built from 16 residues. CDR1 SGDLS and CDR2 YYNGEE come from the germline V gene. Trimming cost V 1 base and J 3 bases, with 16 bases left between them. CDR3 sequence: CASSVSREGWDYGYTF. CDR3 nucleotide sequence: TGTGCCAGCAGCGTAAGCCGCGAGGGCTGGGACTATGGCTACACCTTC.

The J gene is TRBJ1-4, the V gene TRBV18; possible D gene TRBD1, 6 bases. The V gene's germline CDR1 is KGHSH and CDR2 LQKENI. V lost 2 bases, J lost 0 bases, and 19 bases lay in between. The CDR3 totals 19 residues. CDR3 DNA sequence: TGTGCCAGCTCACCAGTAATGGGAACAGGGACCGCAACTAATGAAAAACTGTTTTTT. This codes for CASSPVMGTGTATNEKLFF. Filled out from reference TRBV18 and TRBJ1-4, the complete variable domain reads NAGVMQNPRHLVRRRGQEARLRCSPMKGHSHVYWYRQLPEEGLKFMVYLQKENIIDESGMPKERFSAEFPKEGPSILRIQQVVRGDSAAYFCASSPVMGTGTATNEKLFFGSGTQLSVL.

This clone was seen a handful of times. The V and J genes are TRBV5-1 and TRBJ1-3; 7 bases match TRBD1. The CDR3 loop spans 16 amino acids. With 0 bases clipped from V and 2 bases from J, the junction kept 5 bases outside the gene matches. Germline V gives CDR1 SGHRS, CDR2 YFSETQ. This CDR3 reads CASSLVTGRTGNTIYF. The DNA of the CDR3 is TGCGCCAGCAGCTTGGTGACAGGGAGGACTGGAAACACCATATATTTT.

The rearrangement joins TRBV19 to TRBJ1-4; no clear D. The germline CDR1 and CDR2 sequences are LNHDA and SQIVND (reference sequence). V was cut by 9 bases and J by 3 bases, with 17 bases left in between. This CDR3 comprises 15 residues. The CDR3 loop reads CASTKTGQPNEKLFF. CDR3 bases: TGTGCCAGCACCAAAACGGGCCAGCCTAATGAAAAACTGTTTTTT.

The rearrangement uses TRBV9 and TRBJ1-6; no clear D gene. Between the trimmed V and J ends, which lost 1 base and 5 bases, there was a span of 7 bases. The germline V gene has CDR1 SGDLS and CDR2 YYNGEE. This CDR3 is built from 14 residues. The CDR3 loop is CASSVLGDNSPLHF. CDR3 DNA: TGTGCCAGCAGCGTACTGGGAGATAATTCACCCCTCCACTTT. The full variable domain, its missing parts supplied by reference TRBV9 and TRBJ1-6, is DSGVTQTPKHLITATGQRVTLRCSPRSGDLSVYWYQQSLDQGLQFLIQYYNGEERAKGNILERFSAQQFPDLHSELNLSSLELGDSALYFCASSVLGDNSPLHFGNGTRLTVT.

The chain employs TRBV7-3 and TRBJ2-5; 9 nucleotides match TRBD1. Trimming took 4 bases from V and 4 from J; bases not matched to a gene: 4. The CDR3 runs to 14 residues. Germline V gene sequence: CDR1 SGHTA, CDR2 FQGTGA. In DNA form, the CDR3 reads TGTGCCAGCAGCTCACAGGGGGCAGGAGAGACCCAGTACTTC. Protein product: CASSSQGAGETQYF.

This clone was counted once. This sequence joins TRBV9 and TRBJ2-2; D remains unclear. CDR3 length: 16 residues. Looked up from germline, CDR1 is SGDLS and CDR2 is YYNGEE. V lost 0 bases and J lost 2, with 11 bases in between. CDR3 sequence reads: CASSVGLGTNTGELFF. DNA for the CDR3: TGTGCCAGCAGCGTAGGCCTAGGCACAAACACCGGGGAGCTGTTTTTT.

CDR3 residues: CSVEVPAQSSYNEQFF. In DNA, the CDR3 is TGCAGCGTTGAAGTCCCAGCGCAAAGCTCCTACAATGAGCAGTTCTTC. The V and J genes are TRBV29-1 and TRBJ2-1; D unclear. Germline values: CDR1 SQVTM, CDR2 ANQGSEA. This CDR3 has 16 amino acids. The V gene lost 1 base and the J gene lost 0 bases, with 13 bases spanning the gap.